This T cell receptor (beta chain) was observed in a study of high-grade serous ovarian cancer treatment subgroups. General study results and limits: The analyses considered CDR3 and ignored CDR1 and CDR2. Different patients shared almost no repertoire; same-patient tumors shared 0.11 to 0.79.

V shed 4 bases and J shed 0 bases, with 6 bases lying between them. Germline CDR1 SNHLY, CDR2 FYNNEI. There are 13 residues in the CDR3. This clone showed up just a few times. Its antigen is still unknown. The method was immunoSEQ multiplex PCR; TCRdb's version includes in-frame clones alone and lacks a portion of them. Of more than 15,000 clones in the sample, around 80% were seen once. Tumor samples were obtained before definitive surgery or chemotherapy. Sequenced: tumor tissue. V usage is TRBV2 and J usage is TRBJ1-1; D gene ambiguous. The TCR originated in a human donor with high-grade serous ovarian cancer. The CDR3 is CASSVVVNTEAFF. In DNA, the CDR3 is TGTGCCAGCAGTGTGGTGGTGAACACTGAAGCTTTCTTT.